The following is a T cell receptor beta chain sequence with its context. What it recognizes is unknown. These data belong to a study of CXCR3-negative and CXCR3-positive naive CD8 T cells. Study information: There were about 135 million TRB reads altogether, and each library had about 1.5 +/- 0.3 million of them. Broader study findings: Memory, not naive, CXCR3-negative and CXCR3-positive cells differed in TRBV-TRBJ usage.

With UMI labels, 5' RACE was used to prepare the TRB cDNA libraries. After re-calling the 5' RACE reads, TCRdb lists one entry per CDR3 protein, DNA absent. This sample's table reports approximately 10,000 distinct CDR3 sequences. Germline CDR1 reads DFQATT; CDR2 reads SNEGSKA (reference sequence). This CDR3 region has 14 residues. 250,000 to 350,000 cells per CD8+ T cell subset were flow-sorted in triplicate. Material for sequencing was naive CXCR3- CD8+ T cells from blood. Subset defined: CD45RO-CCR7+CD27+CD95- naive CD8+ T cells lacking CXCR3 (TNR3-). The genes are TRBV20-1 and TRBJ2-7. The receptor comes from a human donor in good health. Some clones in this sample may be carry-over from other donors' samples. CDR3 amino acids: CSARDLARTYEQYF.